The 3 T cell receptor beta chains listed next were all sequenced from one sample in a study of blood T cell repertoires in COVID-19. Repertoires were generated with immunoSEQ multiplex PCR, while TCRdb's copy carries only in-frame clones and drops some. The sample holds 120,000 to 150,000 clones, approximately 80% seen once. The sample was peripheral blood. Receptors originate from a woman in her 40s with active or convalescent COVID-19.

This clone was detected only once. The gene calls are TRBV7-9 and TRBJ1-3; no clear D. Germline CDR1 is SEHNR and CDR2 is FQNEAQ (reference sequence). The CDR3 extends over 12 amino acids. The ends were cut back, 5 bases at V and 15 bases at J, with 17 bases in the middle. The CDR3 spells CASSHEGAPRYF. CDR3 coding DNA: TGTGCCAGCAGCCATGAGGGCGCACCAAGATATTTT.

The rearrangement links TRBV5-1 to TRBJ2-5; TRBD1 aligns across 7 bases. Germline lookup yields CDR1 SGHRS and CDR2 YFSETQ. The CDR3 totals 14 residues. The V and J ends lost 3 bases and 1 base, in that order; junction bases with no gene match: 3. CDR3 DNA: TGCGCCAGCAGCTCCCGGACAGGCCAAGAGACCCAGTACTTC. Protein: CASSSRTGQETQYF.

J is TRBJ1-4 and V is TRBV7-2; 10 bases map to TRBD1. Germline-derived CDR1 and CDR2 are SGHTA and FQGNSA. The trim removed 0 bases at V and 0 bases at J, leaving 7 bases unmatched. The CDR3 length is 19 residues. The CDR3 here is CASSLALGQGIATNEKLFF. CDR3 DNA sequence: TGTGCCAGCAGCTTAGCGTTGGGACAGGGGATTGCAACTAATGAAAAACTGTTTTTT. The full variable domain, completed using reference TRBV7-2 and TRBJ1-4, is GAGVSQSPSNKVTEKGKDVELRCDPISGHTALYWYRQSLGQGLEFLIYFQGNSAPDKSGLPSDRFSAERTGGSVSTLTIQRTQQEDSAVYLCASSLALGQGIATNEKLFFGSGTQLSVL.